These 27 T cell receptor beta chains originate from one sample sequenced in a study of regulatory T cells in long-lasting Graves disease. The time point was: newly diagnosed GD, antithyroid drugs for less than 3 months. PBMC RNA served as the TCR library source. According to the study, TCR beta libraries were built with iRepertoire HTBI primers and CDR3-region Arm-PCR. TCRdb re-analysed the multiplex PCR reads in MiXCR, keeping a single row per CDR3 protein. This sample has hundreds of thousands of distinct CDR3 sequences, with 15% to 20% found just once. These data were also reused for a study on T cells in Graves' hyperthyroidism and ophthalmopathy.

Sample: peripheral blood mononuclear cells (PBMCs), taken at new diagnosis, from a patient treated with antithyroid drugs. These TCRs come from a woman aged 25 to 39 with Graves disease.

The chain recombines TRBV18 with TRBJ2-7, with D perhaps given as TRBD1 or TRBD2 (5 bases each). Trimming took 3 bases from V and 2 from J, leaving 11 bases between them. CDR1 and CDR2 (germline): KGHSH, LQKENI. The CDR3 sequence is 14 residues long. In DNA form, the CDR3 reads TGTGCCAGCTCACCGGGACCGCTTACCTACGAGCAGTACTTC. Encoded protein: CASSPGPLTYEQYF. The complete variable domain, with remaining parts taken from reference TRBV18 and TRBJ2-7, reads NAGVMQNPRHLVRRRGQEARLRCSPMKGHSHVYWYRQLPEEGLKFMVYLQKENIIDESGMPKERFSAEFPKEGPSILRIQQVVRGDSAAYFCASSPGPLTYEQYFGPGTRLTVT.

This clonotype was seen many times. The gene calls are TRBV27 and TRBJ1-5; D may be TRBD1 (6 bases). Trimming pared 6 bases from V and 4 bases from J, leaving 13 bases between. Germline CDR1 and CDR2: MNHEY and SMNVEV (reference sequence). The CDR3 is made up of 14 amino acids. In DNA, the CDR3 is TGTGCCAGCAGATCAGGGGCAGGTAATCAGCCCCAGCATTTT. It codes for CASRSGAGNQPQHF.

At least ten counts were recorded for this clonotype. The rearrangement uses TRBV3-1 and TRBJ1-4, with 7 bases lining up with TRBD1. This CDR3 is 14 amino acids long. Germline CDR1 reads LGHDT; CDR2 reads YNNKEL (reference sequence). With 3 bases clipped from V and 7 bases from J, the junction kept 5 bases outside the gene matches. The CDR3 region is CASSHAGGTEKLFF. CDR3 nucleotide sequence: TGTGCCAGCAGCCACGCAGGGGGGACTGAAAAACTGTTTTTT.

For this clonotype: It may be a read error: a sequence one base away is much more abundant. The V and J genes are TRBV28 and TRBJ1-5, with D uncertain. The CDR3 has 13 amino acids. In germline, CDR1 is MDHEN, CDR2 SYDVKM. CDR3 coding DNA: TGTGCCAACAGTTCCCGCGGCGCTCAGCCCCAGCATTTT. This translates into CANSSRGAQPQHF. The variable domain in full, with the rest retrieved from reference TRBV28 and TRBJ1-5, is DVKVTQSSRYLVKRTGEKVFLECVQDMDHENMFWYRQDPGLGLRLIYFSYDVKMKEKGDIPEGYSVSREKKERFSLILESASTNQTSMYLCANSSRGAQPQHFGDGTRLSIL.

This clonotype came up a few times. This sequence joins TRBV6-6 and TRBJ1-2; D unclear. Germline CDR1 and CDR2: MNHNY and SVGAGI (reference sequence). CDR3 size: 16 residues. The V gene lost 0 bases and the J gene lost 5 bases, with 16 bases spanning the gap. For the CDR3, the DNA is TGTGCCAGCAGTTACTCGATTCTGGCAGCATCTTATGGCTACACCTTC. Amino acid sequence: CASSYSILAASYGYTF.

There are many counts of this clonotype. This rearrangement joins TRBV6-2 or TRBV6-3 to TRBJ2-7; 8 nucleotides align to TRBD1. CDR3 length: 14 amino acids. CDR1 is MNHEY, CDR2 SVGEGT, per germline. V dropped 2 bases and J dropped 4; count of bases not matched to a gene: 4. The chain's CDR3 is CASSYRQGLYEQYF. In DNA form, the CDR3 reads TGTGCCAGCAGTTACCGACAGGGGTTGTACGAGCAGTACTTC.

This clonotype occurred a few times. The chain carries TRBV5-4 and TRBJ1-6, with unresolved D. Deletions cut 4 bases from V and 7 bases from J, with 12 bases between. The CDR3 is 14 residues long. The germline V gene has CDR1 SGHNT and CDR2 YYREEE (reference sequence). The DNA of the CDR3 is TGTGCCAGCAGCCTCGAAGGGCCGAATTCACCCCTCCACTTT. Translation gives CASSLEGPNSPLHF. Complete variable domain (other parts from reference TRBV5-4 and TRBJ1-6): ETGVTQSPTHLIKTRGQQVTLRCSSQSGHNTVSWYQQALGQGPQFIFQYYREEENGRGNFPPRFSGLQFPNYSSELNVNALELDDSALYLCASSLEGPNSPLHFGNGTRLTVT.

In this sample, this clonotype turned up a few times. V and J are TRBV20-1 and TRBJ2-1, with 7 bases that match TRBD2. The CDR3 is made up of 15 amino acids. With V trimmed by 0 bases and J by 5 bases, 7 bases remained unmatched. CDR1 and CDR2 (germline): DFQATT, SNEGSKA (reference sequence). The CDR3 coding sequence is TGCAGTGCTAGAGATGTTCTAGCGGTCGACAATGAGCAGTTCTTC. This sequence encodes CSARDVLAVDNEQFF.

This clonotype was observed at least ten times. This chain connects TRBV7-2 to TRBJ1-5; D not resolved. The CDR3 has 13 amino acids. The V end was cut by 2 bases, the J end by 7 bases, with 9 bases between. The germline gives CDR1 SGHTA, CDR2 FQGNSA. CDR3 bases: TGTGCCAGCAGCTTACAAATGGGCCAGCCCCAGCATTTT. Protein sequence: CASSLQMGQPQHF.

This clonotype was found many times. The V call is TRBV12-3 or TRBV12-4, the J call TRBJ1-3; D ambiguous. The CDR3 consists of 15 residues. V lost 3 bases and J lost 0, with 9 bases in between. The CDR3 reads CASSFFADSGNTIYF. CDR3 DNA sequence: TGTGCCAGCAGTTTTTTCGCAGACTCTGGAAACACCATATATTTT.

This clonotype showed up many times. The chain employs TRBV29-1 and TRBJ1-1; TRBD1 matches at 8 bases. Germline V gene data show CDR1 as SQVTM and CDR2 as ANQGSEA. The length of the CDR3 is 14 residues. Unmatched junction bases numbered 13, after V lost 6 bases and J lost 7 bases. Here the CDR3 reads CSVGQGQVSVEAFF. Written as DNA, the CDR3 is TGCAGCGTCGGACAGGGACAGGTGTCGGTTGAAGCTTTCTTT.

The chain couples TRBV20-1 to TRBJ2-7; possibly TRBD1 for D (6 bases). From germline, CDR1 is DFQATT and CDR2 SNEGSKA (reference sequence). V was shortened by 5 bases and J by 4 bases, with 12 bases between the two germline ends. The length of the CDR3 is 12 residues. The CDR3 protein is CSAPGHSYEQYF. CDR3 bases: TGCAGTGCTCCGGGACACTCATACGAGCAGTACTTC.

As regards this clonotype: This is likely a read error, given that the CDR3 carries no conserved phenylalanine or tryptophan at its end. This sequence joins TRBV28 and TRBJ2-7, with TRBD2 as a possible D gene (5 bases). This CDR3 has 13 residues. Germline V gene lookup returns CDR1 MDHEN and CDR2 SYDVKM. The CDR3 bases are TGCGCCAGCACTAGTAGGGACTCCTACGAGCAGTACCTC. It encodes CASTSRDSYEQYL.

The chain carries TRBV28 and TRBJ2-5; tentatively, D is TRBD2 (6 bases). The CDR3 is 16 amino acids. Germline values: CDR1 MDHEN, CDR2 SYDVKM. The V and J ends lost 8 bases and 5 bases respectively, with 24 bases between them. CDR3 bases: TGTGCCAGCCGACTTCCGGGGCTAGCGACCGGGGAGACCCAGTACTTC. Translating it yields CASRLPGLATGETQYF.

This clonotype appeared a few times. The V and J genes are TRBV7-2 and TRBJ2-2; possibly TRBD2 for D (5 bases). This CDR3 has 13 residues. V was cut by 5 bases and J by 8 bases, with 12 bases left in between. Germline-derived CDR1 and CDR2 are SGHTA and FQGNSA. The DNA for the CDR3 is TGTGCCAGCAGCCCTGGTCGGAGGGGGGAGCTGTTTTTT. Protein sequence: CASSPGRRGELFF. Drawing the rest from reference TRBV7-2 and TRBJ2-2, the complete variable domain is GAGVSQSPSNKVTEKGKDVELRCDPISGHTALYWYRQSLGQGLEFLIYFQGNSAPDKSGLPSDRFSAERTGGSVSTLTIQRTQQEDSAVYLCASSPGRRGELFFGEGSRLTVL.

In its sample, this clonotype was seen a few times. V usage is TRBV6-1 and J usage is TRBJ2-5, with D perhaps given as TRBD1 or TRBD2 (5 bases each). Germline V gene lookup returns CDR1 MNHNS and CDR2 SASEGT. This CDR3 has 13 residues. Trimming took off 8 bases at V and 5 bases at J, with 15 bases between the two ends. CDR3 nucleotide sequence: TGTGCCAGCCGCCCTGGGGGAACGGAGACCCAGTACTTC. This translates into CASRPGGTETQYF.

This clonotype was observed at least ten times. The gene calls are TRBV2 and TRBJ2-3, with D possibly matching TRBD2 (5 bases). CDR3 length: 14 residues. Looked up from germline, CDR1 is SNHLY and CDR2 is FYNNEI. Between the trimmed V and J ends, which lost 6 bases and 3 bases, there was a span of 13 bases. The CDR3 region is CASRRGSWTDTQYF. CDR3 nucleotides: TGTGCCAGCAGACGAGGGAGCTGGACAGATACGCAGTATTTT.

This clonotype was counted ten times or more. The chain uses TRBV5-1 and TRBJ1-1; 9 bases map to TRBD1. This CDR3 is 15 amino acids long. Germline CDR1 reads SGHRS; CDR2 reads YFSETQ. The V segment lost 5 bases and the J segment 1 base; nucleotides outside the gene matches: 6. The CDR3: CASRFGGQGNTEAFF. In DNA, the CDR3 is TGCGCCAGCAGGTTCGGGGGACAGGGGAACACTGAAGCTTTCTTT.

This clonotype was found many times. The rearrangement joins TRBV24-1 to TRBJ2-3; D is uncertain. Trimming left V 1 base short and J 1 base short, with 11 bases between. The length of the CDR3 is 16 residues. Germline V gives CDR1 KGHDR, CDR2 SFDVKD. DNA for the CDR3: TGTGCCACCAGTGATTTTTCGGTCCGCGGCACAGATACGCAGTATTTT. Protein sequence: CATSDFSVRGTDTQYF.

V and J are TRBV15 and TRBJ1-2; D is undetermined. The germline gives CDR1 LNHNV, CDR2 YYDKDF (reference sequence). V lost 3 bases to trimming and J lost 4 bases, with 12 bases between them. This CDR3 has 14 residues. CDR3 DNA: TGTGCCACCAGCAGGGCGCCTGGTCCCTATGGCTACACCTTC. Amino acids: CATSRAPGPYGYTF.

This chain connects TRBV29-1 to TRBJ2-2; 10 bases line up with TRBD2. Germline CDR1 and CDR2: SQVTM and ANQGSEA. The J segment lost 5 bases and the V segment lost 7 bases, leaving 13 bases of the junction unmatched. This CDR3 region has 16 residues. This CDR3 reads CSAGTSANKPTGELFF. CDR3 nucleotides: TGCAGCGCAGGGACTAGCGCTAATAAACCAACCGGGGAGCTGTTTTTT.

V is TRBV20-1 and J is TRBJ2-6, with no clear D. Germline V lookup: CDR1 DFQATT, CDR2 SNEGSKA (reference sequence). The CDR3 covers 11 residues. V lost 5 bases to trimming and J lost 6 bases, with 5 bases between them. CDR3: CSASPANVLTF. In DNA form, the CDR3 reads TGCAGTGCTTCGCCGGCCAACGTCCTGACTTTC.

This clonotype was seen ten or more times. This chain uses TRBV12-3 or TRBV12-4 with TRBJ2-5, with unresolved D. This CDR3 contains 13 residues. The germline V and J ends were trimmed by 3 bases and 5 bases, with 10 bases remaining between them. The CDR3 sequence: CASSFGGLETQYF. CDR3 coding DNA: TGTGCCAGCAGTTTTGGTGGATTGGAGACCCAGTACTTC.

This clonotype showed up many times. The rearrangement joins TRBV7-2 to TRBJ2-6, with D maybe TRBD1 (5 bases). There are 17 residues in the CDR3. With 0 bases removed from V and 0 bases from J, the gap between germline ends came to 9 bases. Germline lookup yields CDR1 SGHTA and CDR2 FQGNSA. The CDR3 protein is CASSLAGRFSGANVLTF. DNA of the CDR3: TGTGCCAGCAGCTTAGCGGGGCGATTCTCTGGGGCCAACGTCCTGACTTTC.

This clonotype was seen many times. In DNA form, the CDR3 reads TGTGCCAGCAGCTCTGATGCCGGGACGAGTGAGCAGTTCTTC. It encodes CASSSDAGTSEQFF. The chain couples TRBV7-6 to TRBJ2-1; D possibly uses TRBD1 or TRBD2 (5 bases each). Trimming shortened V by 4 bases and J by 9 bases, and 16 bases separated the two germline ends. CDR3 length: 14 amino acids. Looked up from germline, CDR1 is SGHVS and CDR2 is FNYEAQ.

The V gene is TRBV28, the J gene TRBJ2-5; weak D call: TRBD1 (5 bases). Germline V gene sequence: CDR1 MDHEN, CDR2 SYDVKM. The length of the CDR3 is 14 residues. V lost 3 bases to trimming and J lost 2 bases, with 10 bases between them. CDR3 region: CASSFRQPQETQYF. The CDR3 DNA follows: TGTGCCAGCAGTTTTCGACAGCCTCAAGAGACCCAGTACTTC. Together with reference TRBV28 and TRBJ2-5, the CDR3 gives the full variable domain: DVKVTQSSRYLVKRTGEKVFLECVQDMDHENMFWYRQDPGLGLRLIYFSYDVKMKEKGDIPEGYSVSREKKERFSLILESASTNQTSMYLCASSFRQPQETQYFGPGTRLLVL.

This clonotype has ten or more counts. The chain has TRBV7-2 and TRBJ1-2; D might be TRBD1 (5 bases). Germline V gene data show CDR1 as SGHTA and CDR2 as FQGNSA. V gave up 3 bases and J gave up 8 bases, with 10 bases separating them. The CDR3 is made up of 12 amino acids. The CDR3 nucleotides read TGTGCCAGCAGCTTTATGCACAGGGGCTACACCTTC. It translates to CASSFMHRGYTF. Drawing the rest from reference TRBV7-2 and TRBJ1-2, the complete variable domain is GAGVSQSPSNKVTEKGKDVELRCDPISGHTALYWYRQSLGQGLEFLIYFQGNSAPDKSGLPSDRFSAERTGGSVSTLTIQRTQQEDSAVYLCASSFMHRGYTFGSGTRLTVV.